This T cell receptor beta chain was profiled in a study of naive and memory T cell subsets. This clonotype was picked up many times. Per the germline V gene, CDR1 is MGHRA and CDR2 is YSYEKL. This CDR3 is 14 amino acids long. Trimming cost V 4 bases and J 2 bases; bases outside gene matches: 3. Both TRBC1 and TRBC2 were covered by a beta constant-region primer of two equimolar oligonucleotides. Nested alpha and beta constant-region primers with the SP2 primer drove four PCR rounds on ligated cDNA. TCRdb recomputed calls from the UMI-ligation and nested PCR reads with MiXCR, one row per CDR3 protein. The table records tens of thousands of distinct CDR3 sequences, about 10% of them present only once.

The gene calls are TRBV4-1 and TRBJ2-7; TRBD1 matches 9 bases. The sequencing input was naive CD8+ T cells from blood. The TCR was taken from a human donor in good health. DNA for the CDR3: TGCGCCAGCAGCCCGGACAGGGGTCCCTACGAGCAGTACTTC. Translated, it gives CASSPDRGPYEQYF.